The 4 T cell receptor beta chains given below trace back to one sample, sequenced in a study of TIL therapy for anti-PD-1-resistant metastatic lung cancer. The immunoSEQ assay was v3. Assay: immunoSEQ multiplex PCR; the TCRdb copy retains only in-frame clones and omits some. This table holds about 21,000 clones, more than 65% found once. Specified time point: pre-treatment sample, taken before nivolumab and TIL therapy. This material consisted of blood, taken at baseline. Receptors were obtained from a person aged 25 to 80 with non-small cell lung cancer.

The gene calls are TRBV19 and TRBJ2-4; the match to TRBD1 covers 7 bases. This CDR3 region has 14 residues. The germline V gene encodes CDR1 LNHDA and CDR2 SQIVND (reference sequence). V shed 1 base, J shed 7 bases, and the junction held 4 bases outside the gene matches. The chain's CDR3 is CASSIGQGYNIQYF. The CDR3 DNA reads as TGTGCCAGTAGTATAGGACAGGGATACAACATTCAGTACTTC.

This clone was counted a few times. The chain joins TRBV3-1 (or the pseudogene TRBV3-2) to TRBJ2-1; unclear D gene. Trimming removed 2 bases from V and 9 bases from J, with 11 bases in between. CDR3 size: 13 residues. Germline V gene data show CDR1 as LGHDT and CDR2 as YNNKEL (reference sequence). For the CDR3, the DNA is TGTGCCAGCAGCCAATTTATGGCTACTGAGCAGTTCTTC. It yields the protein CASSQFMATEQFF.

A few counts support this clone. The rearrangement joins TRBV7-3 to TRBJ1-5; TRBD1 aligns across 7 bases. The CDR3 loop spans 15 amino acids. In germline, CDR1 is SGHTA, CDR2 FQGTGA. Trimming took 7 bases from V and 3 from J; bases not matched to a gene: 9. The CDR3 loop is CASIHRGTHNQPQHF. CDR3 DNA: TGTGCCAGCATCCACAGGGGCACTCACAATCAGCCCCAGCATTTT.

The chain is built from TRBV6-5 and TRBJ1-1, with D hard to call. The V end was cut by 6 bases, the J end by 6 bases, with 11 bases between. From germline, CDR1 is MNHEY and CDR2 SVGAGI. There are 12 residues in the CDR3. This CDR3 reads CASSLTLAEAFF. The CDR3 DNA reads as TGTGCCAGCAGCCTCACCCTCGCTGAAGCTTTCTTT.